This T cell receptor beta chain was profiled in a study of T cell responses to AZD1222 COVID-19 vaccine. Study results and limitations: Researchers report vaccine-associated CD4 TCRs spanning spike, with dominance at 160-218 and 743-854. After two AZD1222 doses, spike-specific TCR breadth and depth rose versus day 0. Just 5 to 7 AZD1222 recipients were seropositive at baseline.

The protocol was immunoSEQ multiplex PCR, while the TCRdb copy is restricted to in-frame clones and leaves out a portion. The sample includes fewer than 120,000 clones, roughly 89% of them seen just once. On this clone: What it binds is not known.

Germline CDR1 is WSHSY and CDR2 is SAAADI. The CDR3 sequence is 15 residues long. V dropped 0 bases and J dropped 1 base, with 10 bases sitting between them. The clonotype comes from an adult who received the AZD1222 COVID-19 vaccine. The chain links TRBV10-2 to TRBJ2-7; no clear D. Sequences were derived from peripheral blood, sampled 28 days after the second AZD1222 dose. The CDR3 sequence: CASSESWATSYEQYF. The CDR3 region has the DNA TGCGCCAGCAGTGAGTCCTGGGCAACTTCCTACGAGCAGTACTTC.